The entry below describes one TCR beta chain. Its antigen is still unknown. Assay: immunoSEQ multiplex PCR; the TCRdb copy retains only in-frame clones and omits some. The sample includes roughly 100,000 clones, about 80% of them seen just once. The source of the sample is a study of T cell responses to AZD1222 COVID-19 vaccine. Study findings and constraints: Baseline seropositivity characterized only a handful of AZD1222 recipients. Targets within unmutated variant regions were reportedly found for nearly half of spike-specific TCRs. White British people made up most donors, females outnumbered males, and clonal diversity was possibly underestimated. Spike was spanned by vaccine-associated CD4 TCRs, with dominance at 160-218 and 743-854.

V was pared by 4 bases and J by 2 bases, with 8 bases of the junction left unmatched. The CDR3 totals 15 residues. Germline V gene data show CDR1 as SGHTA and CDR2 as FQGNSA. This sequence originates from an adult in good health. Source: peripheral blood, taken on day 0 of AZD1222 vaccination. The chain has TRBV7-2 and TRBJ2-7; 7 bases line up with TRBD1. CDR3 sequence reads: CASSSRTGNAYEQYF. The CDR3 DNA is TGTGCCAGCAGCTCCCGGACAGGCAACGCCTACGAGCAGTACTTC.